Shown below are 23 T cell receptor beta chains from a single sample sequenced in a study of CD8 T cells in Susac syndrome. The RNA input was about 0.45 to 1 ug, and it was reverse transcribed with random hexamers. TCRdb re-derived calls from the immunoSEQ multiplex PCR reads in MiXCR, one entry per CDR3 protein. The table includes a few hundred thousand distinct CDR3 sequences, more than 85% detected once. Sequencing used CD8+ T cells from PBMCs. Receptors were obtained from a human donor with multiple sclerosis.

The chain recombines TRBV9 with TRBJ1-1; possibly TRBD1 for D (5 bases). Germline loops: CDR1 SGDLS, CDR2 YYNGEE. The CDR3 is made up of 15 amino acids. The V and J ends lost 0 bases and 3 bases respectively, with 12 bases between them. CDR3 protein: CASSVATRGDTEAFF. DNA of the CDR3: TGTGCCAGCAGCGTAGCGACCCGGGGGGACACTGAAGCTTTCTTT.

The CDR3 here is CASSITGDQPQHF. The CDR3 DNA is TGTGCCAGTAGTATTACTGGGGATCAGCCCCAGCATTTT. The genes are TRBV19 and TRBJ1-5; D is unresolved. This CDR3 has 13 residues. Germline V CDR1 and CDR2: LNHDA, SQIVND (reference sequence). Trimming removed 3 bases from V and 5 bases from J, with 8 bases in between.

The V call is TRBV27, the J call TRBJ1-2, with 11 bases lining up with TRBD1. CDR1 is MNHEY, CDR2 SMNVEV, per germline (reference sequence). The CDR3 length is 14 residues. J was trimmed by 3 bases and V by 6 bases; bases with no gene match: 3. The CDR3 nucleotides read TGTGCCAGCAGCGGGACAGGGGGGGACTATGGCTACACCTTC. Translated: CASSGTGGDYGYTF.

The rearrangement links TRBV7-9 to TRBJ2-7; 7 bases fit TRBD1. Germline V gives CDR1 SEHNR, CDR2 FQNEAQ (reference sequence). V lost 6 bases, J lost 4 bases, and 6 bases stayed unmatched. The CDR3 covers 13 residues. CDR3 residues: CASRPTGRYEQYF. Written as DNA, the CDR3 is TGTGCCAGCAGACCGACAGGGAGATACGAGCAGTACTTC.

This clonotype was recorded only once. This sequence joins TRBV5-1 and TRBJ2-7, with D tentatively TRBD1 (5 bases). This CDR3 has 14 amino acids. CDR1 and CDR2 (germline): SGHRS, YFSETQ. The V end was cut by 4 bases, the J end by 4 bases, with 15 bases between. CDR3 in amino acids: CASSQAARTYEQYF. The CDR3 DNA is TGCGCCAGCAGCCAGGCGGCCAGGACATACGAGCAGTACTTC. The variable domain in full, completed from reference TRBV5-1 and TRBJ2-7, reads KAGVTQTPRYLIKTRGQQVTLSCSPISGHRSVSWYQQTPGQGLQFLFEYFSETQRNKGNFPGRFSGRQFSNSRSEMNVSTLELGDSALYLCASSQAARTYEQYFGPGTRLTVT.

J is TRBJ1-2 and V is TRBV29-1; 7 bases fit TRBD1. J gave up 6 bases and V 7 bases, and 17 bases lay outside the gene matches. The CDR3 totals 15 residues. Germline V lookup: CDR1 SQVTM, CDR2 ANQGSEA. For the CDR3, the DNA is TGCAGCGCAATCTCGACAGGGCATATGAGAGATGGCTACACCTTC. This translates into CSAISTGHMRDGYTF.

V and J are TRBV30 and TRBJ1-1, with a tentative D call TRBD1 (5 bases). Trimming removed 2 bases from V and 3 bases from J, with 13 bases in between. The CDR3 consists of 14 residues. Per germline, CDR1 GTSNPN and CDR2 SVGIG (reference sequence). CDR3 loop: CAWSSWAGYTEAFF. For the CDR3, the DNA is TGTGCCTGGAGTTCCTGGGCAGGGTACACTGAAGCTTTCTTT.

The V and J genes are TRBV7-3 and TRBJ2-5; possible D gene TRBD2, 6 bases. V lost 5 bases, J lost 5 bases, and 18 bases lay in between. CDR1 SGHTA and CDR2 FQGTGA come from the germline V gene. This CDR3 has 15 amino acids. The CDR3 nucleotides are TGTGCCAGCAGCCCGCTAGGGGACTTTCGGGAGACCCAGTACTTC. Translating it yields CASSPLGDFRETQYF.

The rearrangement joins TRBV12-3 or TRBV12-4 to TRBJ1-2, with a tentative D call TRBD1 (5 bases). The germline V and J ends were trimmed by 5 bases and 1 base, with 17 bases remaining between them. CDR3 length: 16 residues. The CDR3 reads CASSETTGHRNYGYTF. CDR3 in DNA: TGTGCCAGCAGTGAAACCACAGGACACCGTAACTATGGCTACACCTTC.

The V gene is TRBV9, the J gene TRBJ2-5; a weak D match, TRBD2 (7 bases). V shed 4 bases and J shed 6 bases, with 13 bases lying between them. The CDR3 is made up of 13 amino acids. Germline CDR1 and CDR2: SGDLS and YYNGEE. CDR3 bases: TGTGCCAGCAGCAGGGGGACTACGCAGACCCAGTACTTC. Translated: CASSRGTTQTQYF.

This chain uses TRBV20-1 with TRBJ2-7; 10 nucleotides line up with TRBD2. This CDR3 has 14 amino acids. Germline V gene data show CDR1 as DFQATT and CDR2 as SNEGSKA (reference sequence). The V gene end was trimmed by 3 bases and the J gene end by 7 bases; junction bases not matched to a gene: 9. In DNA form, the CDR3 reads TGCAGTGCTAGCGATCTAGCGGGAGTTTGGGAGCAGTACTTC. This encodes CSASDLAGVWEQYF.

This clonotype occurred once. The genes are TRBV27 and TRBJ1-2; 9 bases align to TRBD1. V was pared by 5 bases and J by 8 bases, with 15 bases of the junction left unmatched. The V gene's germline CDR1 is MNHEY and CDR2 SMNVEV (reference sequence). The length of the CDR3 is 16 residues. The CDR3 loop reads CASSPWTGVTQGGYTF. CDR3 sequence (DNA): TGTGCCAGCAGTCCCTGGACAGGGGTGACACAGGGAGGCTACACCTTC.

The rearrangement links TRBV20-1 to TRBJ1-2, with D possibly being TRBD1 (6 bases). In germline, CDR1 is DFQATT, CDR2 SNEGSKA (reference sequence). The V end was cut by 8 bases, the J end by 3 bases, with 13 bases between. CDR3 length: 12 amino acids. The CDR3: CSSQWGHYGYTF. CDR3 nucleotides: TGCAGTTCGCAATGGGGGCACTATGGCTACACCTTC.

The chain has TRBV29-1 and TRBJ1-2; 7 bases are shared with TRBD1. The CDR3 is 12 residues long. Trimming took 8 bases from V and 8 from J; bases not matched to a gene: 11. The germline V gene encodes CDR1 SQVTM and CDR2 ANQGSEA. CDR3 protein: CSIPRGRSGYTF. The CDR3, as DNA: TGCAGCATTCCCAGGGGGAGGAGCGGCTACACCTTC.

V is TRBV10-3 and J is TRBJ2-1; no clear D gene. The germline V gene encodes CDR1 ENHRY and CDR2 SYGVKD. This CDR3 is built from 11 residues. V was trimmed by 3 bases and J by 6 bases, leaving 3 bases between them. The CDR3 loop reads CAISDFNEQFF. The CDR3, as DNA: TGTGCCATCAGTGATTTCAATGAGCAGTTCTTC.

The chain is built from TRBV3-1 and TRBJ1-1, with 9 bases matching TRBD1. V gave up 1 base and J gave up 6 bases; unmatched junction bases: 6. Germline values: CDR1 LGHDT, CDR2 YNNKEL (reference sequence). This CDR3 spans 15 amino acids. The CDR3 sequence is CASSQVNRGLSEAFF. CDR3 nucleotides: TGTGCCAGCAGCCAAGTTAACAGGGGGCTATCTGAAGCTTTCTTT.

The V gene is TRBV7-9, the J gene TRBJ2-1, with 10 bases lining up with TRBD2. The V segment lost 4 bases and the J segment 5 bases; nucleotides outside the gene matches: 8. CDR3 size: 16 residues. CDR1 SEHNR and CDR2 FQNEAQ come from the germline V gene (reference sequence). This CDR3 is CASSSTLAGAHNEQFF. CDR3 nucleotide sequence: TGTGCCAGCAGCTCAACTCTAGCGGGAGCCCACAATGAGCAGTTCTTC.

The chain uses TRBV7-6 and TRBJ2-3; weak D call: TRBD1 (6 bases). The germline V gene has CDR1 SGHVS and CDR2 FNYEAQ. This CDR3 is 16 amino acids long. V lost 5 bases, J lost 7 bases, and 22 bases lay in between. CDR3 nucleotide sequence: TGTGCCAGCAGCCAAAACCCCTTTCAGGGACAAAATACGCAGTATTTT. This gives the protein CASSQNPFQGQNTQYF. Looking up the rest from reference TRBV7-6 and TRBJ2-3 gives the full variable domain: GAGVSQSPRYKVTKRGQDVALRCDPISGHVSLYWYRQALGQGPEFLTYFNYEAQQDKSGLPNDRFSAERPEGSISTLTIQRTEQRDSAMYRCASSQNPFQGQNTQYFGPGTRLTVL.

The genes are TRBV11-2 and TRBJ2-2; 9 bases line up with TRBD2. The CDR3 runs 15 residues. Trimming took 9 bases from V and 7 from J; bases not matched to a gene: 12. Germline lookup yields CDR1 SGHAT and CDR2 FQNNGV. Here the CDR3 DNA reads TGTGCCAGTAAGGGGATAGCGGGAGTCGGCGGGGAGCTGTTTTTT. Its protein is CASKGIAGVGGELFF.

This clonotype was seen just once. The chain employs TRBV19 and TRBJ1-2; possible D gene TRBD1, 6 bases. Trimming left V 5 bases short and J 1 base short, with 14 bases between. Germline CDR1 and CDR2: LNHDA and SQIVND (reference sequence). The CDR3 length is 15 residues. As DNA, the CDR3 is TGTGCCAGTAGTTGGACAGTAACCTATAACTATGGCTACACCTTC. This sequence encodes CASSWTVTYNYGYTF.

The chain is built from TRBV27 and TRBJ2-7; perhaps TRBD1 as D (6 bases). The germline V gene has CDR1 MNHEY and CDR2 SMNVEV (reference sequence). This CDR3 has 13 amino acids. Deletions cut 4 bases from V and 1 base from J, with 8 bases between. The DNA of the CDR3 is TGTGCCAGCAGTTACCAGGGGTCCTACGAGCAGTACTTC. Translating it yields CASSYQGSYEQYF.

The chain uses TRBV7-9 and TRBJ2-5, with 9 bases aligning to TRBD2. The junction had 15 bases not matched to a gene; V was cut back by 1 base and J by 3 bases. The CDR3 runs 19 residues. Germline lookup yields CDR1 SEHNR and CDR2 FQNEAQ (reference sequence). Written as DNA, the CDR3 is TGTGCCAGCAGCTTAGTCGGGACTACCAGCGGGGGGTTTAAAGAGACCCAGTACTTC. Protein product: CASSLVGTTSGGFKETQYF.

This clonotype was picked up one time. The rearrangement links TRBV15 to TRBJ1-5, with D hard to call. The CDR3 covers 13 residues. CDR1 and CDR2 (germline): LNHNV, YYDKDF (reference sequence). Trimming took off 0 bases at V and 7 bases at J, with 7 bases between the two ends. DNA of the CDR3: TGTGCCACCAGCAGAGATGCGACGCAGCCCCAGCATTTT. This codes for CATSRDATQPQHF.